This TCR beta chain came from a study of shared clonotypes between healthy human individuals. Findings of the study overall: Larger estimated richness was generally seen in naive subsets than in memory subsets.

In the case of this clone: The antigen is undetermined.

Only in-frame clones appear in the TCRdb table, and some are missing; sequencing was by immunoSEQ multiplex PCR. Here the sample spans about 2 million clones, around 96% being singletons. Naive CD8 cells lacked CD45RO and underwent positive selection for CCR7, leaving out terminally differentiated effector memory CD45RA+ cells. Recent vaccinations or acute infections were absent in the healthy HIV-negative adult donors. CDR3 length equals 13 residues. Germline loops: CDR1 SQVTM, CDR2 ANQGSEA. V lost 5 bases and J lost 1; bases outside the gene matches: 4. The chain employs TRBV29-1 and TRBJ2-7; TRBD1 matches at 8 bases. The sample was naive CD8+ T cells sorted from blood. The receptor comes from a man in his late teens or twenties in good health. The CDR3 loop reads CSVLDRESYEQYF. Written as DNA, the CDR3 is TGCAGCGTTCTGGACAGGGAATCCTACGAGCAGTACTTC.